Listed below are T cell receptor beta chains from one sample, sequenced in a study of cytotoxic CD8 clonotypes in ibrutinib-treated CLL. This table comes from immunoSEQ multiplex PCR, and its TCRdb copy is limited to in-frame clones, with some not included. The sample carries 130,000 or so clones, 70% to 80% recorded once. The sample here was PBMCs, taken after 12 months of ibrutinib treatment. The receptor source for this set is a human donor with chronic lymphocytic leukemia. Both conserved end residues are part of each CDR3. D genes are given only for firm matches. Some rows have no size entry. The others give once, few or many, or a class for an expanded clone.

CDR3nt: TGTGCCAGCAGTTACACGGCTCGGGAAGCTTTCTTT; CDR3aa: CASSYTAREAFF; j_gene: TRBJ1-1; v_gene: TRBV6-5; d_gene: NA; abundance: few
CDR3nt: TGTGCCAGCAGGGGTAACAGGGGGCAAACCGGGGAGCTGTTTTTT; CDR3aa: CASRGNRGQTGELFF; j_gene: TRBJ2-2; v_gene: TRBV6-6; d_gene: TRBD1; abundance: NA
CDR3nt: TGTGCCAGCTCTTTCGGGAGCTCAGGGGAGAGCTCCTACAATGAGCAGTTCTTC; CDR3aa: CASSFGSSGESSYNEQFF; j_gene: TRBJ2-1; v_gene: TRBV9; d_gene: NA; abundance: NA
CDR3nt: TGTGCCAGCAGTGTAACAGGTCAGAACACTGAAGCTTTCTTT; CDR3aa: CASSVTGQNTEAFF; j_gene: TRBJ1-1; v_gene: TRBV6-1; d_gene: NA; abundance: NA
CDR3nt: TGTGCCAGCAGCTACCCAGCAAATGAAAAACTGTTTTTT; CDR3aa: CASSYPANEKLFF; j_gene: TRBJ1-4; v_gene: TRBV5-4; d_gene: NA; abundance: once
CDR3nt: TGCGCCAGCGCCCCACAAGAATCCGGGACAGACTCTGGAAACACCATATATTTT; CDR3aa: CASAPQESGTDSGNTIYF; j_gene: TRBJ1-3; v_gene: TRBV5-1; d_gene: TRBD1; abundance: NA
CDR3nt: TGTGCCAGCAGCCAAGAAGGACTAGCGGGAGGTTACGAGCAGTACTTC; CDR3aa: CASSQEGLAGGYEQYF; j_gene: TRBJ2-7; v_gene: TRBV4-2; d_gene: TRBD2; abundance: NA
CDR3nt: TGTGCCAGCACCCGGATTTATGGGGGGGAACGGAATCAGCCCCAGCATTTT; CDR3aa: CASTRIYGGERNQPQHF; j_gene: TRBJ1-5; v_gene: TRBV5-5; d_gene: NA; abundance: once
CDR3nt: TGTGCCAGCAGTGATCTGGGGGCCGGGGAGCTGTTTTTT; CDR3aa: CASSDLGAGELFF; j_gene: TRBJ2-2; v_gene: TRBV2; d_gene: NA; abundance: NA
CDR3nt: TGTGCCAGCAGCTCGGGACAGGGGCCCCCGGGGAGTTCCTATAATTCACCCCTCCACTTT; CDR3aa: CASSSGQGPPGSSYNSPLHF; j_gene: TRBJ1-6; v_gene: TRBV13; d_gene: TRBD1; abundance: NA
CDR3nt: TGTGCCAGCAGCTTACCAGGACGGGGCGAGCAGTACTTC; CDR3aa: CASSLPGRGEQYF; j_gene: TRBJ2-7; v_gene: TRBV7-2; d_gene: NA; abundance: NA